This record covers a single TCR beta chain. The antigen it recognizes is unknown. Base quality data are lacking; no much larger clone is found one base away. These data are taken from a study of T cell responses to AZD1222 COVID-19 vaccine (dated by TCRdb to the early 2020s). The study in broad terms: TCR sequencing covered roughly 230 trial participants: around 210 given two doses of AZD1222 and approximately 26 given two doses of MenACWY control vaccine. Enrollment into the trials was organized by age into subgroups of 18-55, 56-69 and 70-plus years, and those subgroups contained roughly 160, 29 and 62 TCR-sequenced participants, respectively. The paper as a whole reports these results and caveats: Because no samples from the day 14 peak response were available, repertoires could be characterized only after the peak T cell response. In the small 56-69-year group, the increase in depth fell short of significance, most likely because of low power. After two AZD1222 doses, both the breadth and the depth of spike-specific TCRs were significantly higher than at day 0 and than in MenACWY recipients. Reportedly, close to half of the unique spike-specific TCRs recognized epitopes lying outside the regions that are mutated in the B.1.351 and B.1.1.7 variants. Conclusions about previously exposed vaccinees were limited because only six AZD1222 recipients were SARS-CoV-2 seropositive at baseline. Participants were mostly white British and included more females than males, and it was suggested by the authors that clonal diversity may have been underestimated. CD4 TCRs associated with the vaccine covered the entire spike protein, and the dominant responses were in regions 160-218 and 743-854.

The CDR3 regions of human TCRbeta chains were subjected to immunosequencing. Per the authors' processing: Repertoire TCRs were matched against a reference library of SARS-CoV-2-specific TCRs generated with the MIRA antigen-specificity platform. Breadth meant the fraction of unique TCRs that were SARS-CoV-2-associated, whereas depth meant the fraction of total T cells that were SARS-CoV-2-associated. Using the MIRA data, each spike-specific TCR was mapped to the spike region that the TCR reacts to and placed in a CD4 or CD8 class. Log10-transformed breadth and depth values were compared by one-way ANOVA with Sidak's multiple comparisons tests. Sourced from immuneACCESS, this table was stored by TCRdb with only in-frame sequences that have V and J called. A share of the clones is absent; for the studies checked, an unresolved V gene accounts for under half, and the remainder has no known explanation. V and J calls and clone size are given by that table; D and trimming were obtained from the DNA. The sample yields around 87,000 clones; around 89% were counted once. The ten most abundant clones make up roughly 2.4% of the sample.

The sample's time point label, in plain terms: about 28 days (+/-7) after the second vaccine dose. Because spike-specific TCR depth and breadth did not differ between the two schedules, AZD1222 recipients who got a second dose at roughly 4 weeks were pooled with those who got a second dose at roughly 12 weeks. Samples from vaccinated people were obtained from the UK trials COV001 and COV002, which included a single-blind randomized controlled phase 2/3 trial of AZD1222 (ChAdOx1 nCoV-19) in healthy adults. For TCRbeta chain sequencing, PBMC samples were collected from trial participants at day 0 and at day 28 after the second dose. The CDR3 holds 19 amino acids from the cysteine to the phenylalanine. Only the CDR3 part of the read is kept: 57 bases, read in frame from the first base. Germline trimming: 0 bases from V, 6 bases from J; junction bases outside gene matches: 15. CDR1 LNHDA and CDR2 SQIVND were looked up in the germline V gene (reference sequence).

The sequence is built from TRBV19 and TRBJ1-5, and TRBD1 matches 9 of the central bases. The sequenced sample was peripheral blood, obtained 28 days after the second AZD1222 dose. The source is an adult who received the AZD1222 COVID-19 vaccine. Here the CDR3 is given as CASSIDRAGQGTLFQPQHF. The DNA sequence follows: TGTGCCAGTAGTATAGATCGGGCGGGACAGGGTACGTTGTTTCAGCCCCAGCATTTT. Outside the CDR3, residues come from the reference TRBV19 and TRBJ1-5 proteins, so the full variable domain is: DGGITQSPKYLFRKEGQNVTLSCEQNLNHDAMYWYRQDPGQGLRLIYYSQIVNDFQKGDIAEGYSVSREKKESFPLTVTSAQKNPTAFYLCASSIDRAGQGTLFQPQHFGDGTRLSIL.